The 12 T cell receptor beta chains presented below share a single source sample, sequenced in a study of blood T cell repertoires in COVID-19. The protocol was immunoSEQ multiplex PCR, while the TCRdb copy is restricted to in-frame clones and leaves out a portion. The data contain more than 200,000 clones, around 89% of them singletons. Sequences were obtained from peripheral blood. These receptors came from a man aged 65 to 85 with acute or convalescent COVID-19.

This chain's CDR3 is CASSNTRGRGSQHF. The CDR3 DNA follows: TGTGCCAGCAGTAATACTAGGGGGAGGGGTTCCCAGCATTTT. The rearrangement joins TRBV6-5 to TRBJ1-5, with a weak D call TRBD1 (6 bases). Trimming removed 5 bases at V and 11 bases at J, with 19 bases between. Germline V gene data show CDR1 as MNHEY and CDR2 as SVGAGI. CDR3 size: 14 residues.

The CDR3 loop is CASSSGTGMDEQYF. CDR3 coding DNA: TGTGCCAGCAGTTCCGGGACAGGCATGGACGAGCAGTACTTC. The chain employs TRBV28 and TRBJ2-7; 8 bases align to TRBD1. After removal of 4 bases from V and 5 bases from J, the junction contained 7 bases not matched to a gene. The CDR3 is 14 amino acids. Germline CDR1 and CDR2: MDHEN and SYDVKM.

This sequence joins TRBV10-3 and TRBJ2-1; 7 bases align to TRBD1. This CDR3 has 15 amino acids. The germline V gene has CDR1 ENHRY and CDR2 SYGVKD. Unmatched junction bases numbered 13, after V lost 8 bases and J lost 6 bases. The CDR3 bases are TGTGCCATCGGAAGAGGAACAGGGGAAGGCAATGAGCAGTTCTTC. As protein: CAIGRGTGEGNEQFF.

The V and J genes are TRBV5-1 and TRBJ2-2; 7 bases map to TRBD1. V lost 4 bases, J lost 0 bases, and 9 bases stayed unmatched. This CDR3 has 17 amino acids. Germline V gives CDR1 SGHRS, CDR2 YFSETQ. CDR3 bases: TGCGCCAGCAGCATGAGGGGGCAGGGGTCGAACACCGGGGAGCTGTTTTTT. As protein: CASSMRGQGSNTGELFF.

Written as DNA, the CDR3 is TGTGCCAGCACAGTGGCCGGAGGGGACACTGAAGCTTTCTTT. The encoded protein is CASTVAGGDTEAFF. This rearrangement joins TRBV6-5 to TRBJ1-1; D perhaps matches TRBD1 (5 bases). V lost 7 bases, J lost 3 bases, and 15 bases lay in between. The germline gives CDR1 MNHEY, CDR2 SVGAGI. This CDR3 contains 14 residues.

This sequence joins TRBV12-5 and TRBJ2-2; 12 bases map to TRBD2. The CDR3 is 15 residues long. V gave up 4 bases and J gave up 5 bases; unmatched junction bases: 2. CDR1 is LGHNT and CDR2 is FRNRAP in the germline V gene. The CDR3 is CASGSTSGSTGELFF. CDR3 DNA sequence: TGTGCTAGTGGTTCGACTAGCGGGAGTACCGGGGAGCTGTTTTTT.

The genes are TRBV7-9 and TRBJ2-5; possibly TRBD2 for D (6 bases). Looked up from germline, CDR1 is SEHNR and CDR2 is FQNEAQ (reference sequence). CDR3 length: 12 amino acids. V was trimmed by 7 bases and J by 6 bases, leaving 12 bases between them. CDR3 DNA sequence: TGTGCCAGCACCCGGGAGAGTAAGACCCAGTACTTC. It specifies CASTRESKTQYF.

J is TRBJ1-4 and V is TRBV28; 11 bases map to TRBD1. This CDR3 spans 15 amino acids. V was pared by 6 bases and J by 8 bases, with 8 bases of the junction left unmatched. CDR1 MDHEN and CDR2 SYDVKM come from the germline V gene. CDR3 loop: CASRPGQGAGEKLFF. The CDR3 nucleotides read TGTGCCAGCAGACCCGGACAGGGGGCAGGGGAAAAACTGTTTTTT.

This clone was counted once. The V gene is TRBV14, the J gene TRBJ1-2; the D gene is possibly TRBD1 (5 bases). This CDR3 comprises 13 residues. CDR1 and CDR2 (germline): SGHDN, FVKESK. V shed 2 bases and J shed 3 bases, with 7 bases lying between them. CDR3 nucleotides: TGTGCCAGCAGCCAATTAGGGGACTATGGCTACACCTTC. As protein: CASSQLGDYGYTF.

The CDR3 coding sequence is TGTGCCAGCAGCGCAGATTCCTACGAGCAGTACTTC. It is translated as CASSADSYEQYF. V is TRBV11-3 and J is TRBJ2-7; D gene ambiguous. The CDR3 length is 12 residues. Looked up from germline, CDR1 is SGHNT and CDR2 is YENEEA. Deletions cut 5 bases from V and 1 base from J, with 6 bases between.

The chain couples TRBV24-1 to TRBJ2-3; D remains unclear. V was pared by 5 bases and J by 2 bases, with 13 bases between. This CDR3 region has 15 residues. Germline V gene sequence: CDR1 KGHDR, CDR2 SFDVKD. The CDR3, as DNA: TGTGCCACCAGTGCCTCCGTACAGTACACAGATACGCAGTATTTT. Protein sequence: CATSASVQYTDTQYF.

The chain's CDR3 is CASSLEGQGNYGYTF. CDR3 DNA sequence: TGCGCCAGCAGCTTGGAGGGACAGGGTAACTATGGCTACACCTTC. The rearrangement links TRBV5-1 to TRBJ1-2; 9 bases are a match to TRBD1. This CDR3 region has 15 residues. The germline CDR1 and CDR2 sequences are SGHRS and YFSETQ. Trimming took 0 bases from V and 1 from J; bases not matched to a gene: 1.